This entry concerns a single T cell receptor (beta chain). This clone showed up just once. The clone's antigen remains unknown. The record has no base qualities; no much larger clone is one base away. Collaborating institutions collected whole blood in K2EDTA tubes following their own protocols. For TCRbeta analysis, collaborators shipped samples in one of three forms: frozen whole blood, isolated PBMCs, or DNA extracted from either of those sample types. TCRbeta CDR3 regions were amplified from genomic DNA using the immunoSEQ Assay, a bias-controlled multiplex PCR. The authors' pipeline ran thus. Nucleated cell counts per sample were estimated from amplification of reference gene primers within the assay. To quantify the absolute abundance of each unique TCRbeta CDR3 rearrangement, sequence reads were collapsed and filtered. For each sample, productive Simpson clonality was calculated as the square root of Simpson's diversity index across productive rearrangements. TCRdb carries this immuneACCESS record with in-frame sequences only. Its versions omit some clonotypes, under half of them owing to an unresolved V gene in the studies checked, with the rest unexplained. That table is the source of V, J and clone size, and D and trimming were worked out from the DNA. This sample holds tens of thousands of clones; more than 70% were observed only once. The ten largest account for about 14% of the sample.

The source of the sample is a study of blood T cell repertoires in COVID-19 (dated by TCRdb to the early 2020s). Broadly, across the study: Samples from collaborators originated in the United States, Italy and Spain and spanned both the acute and convalescent phases of COVID-19. The repertoires were released in a freely available public database meant as a resource for research on the immune response to SARS-CoV-2. The material from the prospective study consisted of cDNA or gDNA derived from T cells, B-cell-depleted T cells, or PBMCs. Where available, HLA class I and class II types were taken from metadata supplied by the sample provider and were not determined by assay-based typing. Sample metadata almost always included a de-identified subject ID, COVID-19 status, age in years and sex. Samples were obtained from the ongoing ImmuneRACE study (first 160 participants) and from approximately 1,200 subjects provided by 6 global collaborators. The dataset comprised deeply sampled blood TCRbeta repertoires from subjects exposed to, actively infected with, or recovered from COVID-19. Summary of the overall study and its limitations: The amount of clinical and demographic metadata varied by source and participant and was provided uncurated.

Spanning cysteine to phenylalanine, the CDR3 consists of 15 amino acids. Just the 45-base CDR3 DNA is kept, in frame starting at base 1. V is reduced by 1 base and J by 4 bases, leaving a spacing of 13 bases between them. CDR1 and CDR2 were assigned from the germline V gene as SGHAT and FQNNGV. Recombination linked TRBV11-2 to TRBJ1-1; TRBD1 is possibly the D segment (6 matching bases). Material: peripheral blood. This TCR was sampled from a woman in her 70s with acute or convalescent COVID-19. At the DNA level, the sequence is TGTGCCAGCAGCTTAGTTTACAGGGTGGGCACTGAAGCTTTCTTT. The resulting protein is CASSLVYRVGTEAFF.